This T cell receptor (beta chain) appears in the sequencing data of a study of T cells in Graves' hyperthyroidism and ophthalmopathy. TCR beta CDR3 regions were amplified from RNA. The TCR CDR3 was amplified in a first-round RT-PCR using the HTBI primer set. Each CDR3 protein is one row after TCRdb ran MiXCR on the multiplex PCR reads. Of a few hundred thousand distinct CDR3 sequences listed, under 60% were seen once; the top ten hold around 20%. Exclusion criteria comprised uncontrolled infection, other autoimmune disease, pregnancy or lactation. This clonotype was detected many times. The CDR3 totals 14 residues. Germline loops: CDR1 KGHSH, CDR2 LQKENI. Trimming took 2 bases from V and 5 from J, leaving 12 bases between them.

The TCR comes from an adult woman with Graves' disease, either hyperthyroidism or ophthalmopathy (not recorded which). This rearrangement joins TRBV18 to TRBJ2-5; D is undetermined. The sample comprised peripheral blood or thyroid tissue (not recorded which). CDR3 amino acids: CASSPYRSGETQYF. In DNA, the CDR3 is TGTGCCAGCTCACCATACAGATCCGGGGAGACCCAGTACTTC.